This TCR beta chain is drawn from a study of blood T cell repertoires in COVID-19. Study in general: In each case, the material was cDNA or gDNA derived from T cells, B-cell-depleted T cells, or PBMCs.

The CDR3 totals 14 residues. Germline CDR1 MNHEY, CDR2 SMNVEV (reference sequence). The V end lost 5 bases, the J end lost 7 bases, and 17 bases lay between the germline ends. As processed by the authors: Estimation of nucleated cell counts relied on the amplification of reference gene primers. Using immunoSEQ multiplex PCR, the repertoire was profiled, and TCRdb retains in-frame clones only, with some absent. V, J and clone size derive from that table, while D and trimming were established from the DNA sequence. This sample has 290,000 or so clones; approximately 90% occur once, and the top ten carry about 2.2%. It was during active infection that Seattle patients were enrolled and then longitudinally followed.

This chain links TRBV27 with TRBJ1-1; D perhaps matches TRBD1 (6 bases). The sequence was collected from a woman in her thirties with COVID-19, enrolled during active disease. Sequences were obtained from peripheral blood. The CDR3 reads CASSPSDSNLEAFF. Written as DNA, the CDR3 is TGTGCCAGCAGTCCATCGGACAGTAACCTTGAAGCTTTCTTT.